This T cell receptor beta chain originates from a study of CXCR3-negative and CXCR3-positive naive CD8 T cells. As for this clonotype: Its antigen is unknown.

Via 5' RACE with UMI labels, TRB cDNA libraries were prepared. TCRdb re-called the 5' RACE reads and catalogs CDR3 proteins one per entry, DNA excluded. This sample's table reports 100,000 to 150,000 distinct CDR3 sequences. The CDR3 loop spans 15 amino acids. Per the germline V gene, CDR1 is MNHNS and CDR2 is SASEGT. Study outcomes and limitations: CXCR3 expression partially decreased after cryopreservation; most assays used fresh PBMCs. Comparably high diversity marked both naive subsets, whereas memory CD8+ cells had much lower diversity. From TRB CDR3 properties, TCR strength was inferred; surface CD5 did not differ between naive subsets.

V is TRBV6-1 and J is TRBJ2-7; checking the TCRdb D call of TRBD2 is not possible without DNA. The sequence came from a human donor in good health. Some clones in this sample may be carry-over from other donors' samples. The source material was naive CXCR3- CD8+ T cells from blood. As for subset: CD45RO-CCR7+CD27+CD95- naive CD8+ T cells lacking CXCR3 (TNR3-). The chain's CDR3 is CASSDGPPRSYEQYF.